This TCR beta chain was obtained from a study of blood T cells in healthy people across ages. The germline V gene encodes CDR1 MDHEN and CDR2 SYDVKM. The CDR3 runs to 15 residues. Germline trimming cut 1 base from V and 11 bases from J; bases unmatched to any gene: 11. A second PCR of roughly 7 to 11 cycles used a sample-barcoded 5' primer and a J-beta primer mix. TCRdb reprocessed the 5' RACE reads with MiXCR, giving one entry per CDR3 protein. There are around 650,000 distinct CDR3 sequences in the sample; 35% to 50% occur only once, and 30% lies in the top ten. This chain joins TRBV28 and TRBJ2-5; the match to TRBD1 covers 9 bases. Sequenced input: blood. The clonotype was recovered from a man older than 75 in good health. The CDR3 here is CASSLSGTGSTQQYF. The CDR3 nucleotides are TGTGCCAGCAGTTTATCTGGGACAGGGTCTACGCAGCAGTACTTC.